This TCR beta chain was recovered during a study of tissue T cells after allogeneic stem cell transplantation. This clone is a singleton in its sample. As yet, its antigen is unknown. Clones were sequenced by immunoSEQ multiplex PCR, and TCRdb holds only the in-frame ones, with some missing. There are 35,000 to 50,000 clones in the sample; around 90% occur only once, and about 3.8% lies in the top ten. The study, taken as a whole, reports: Anatomically similar tissues had similar TCR repertoires within each patient.

This receptor was obtained from a woman aged 35 to 70 who later had graft-versus-host disease after an allogeneic stem cell transplant. Sample: blood, taken before transplantation.

The CDR3 bases are TGTGCCAGCAGCCCCGAACTAGCCAGCACAGATACGCAGTATTTT. Its translation: CASSPELASTDTQYF. This chain uses TRBV7-6 with TRBJ2-3; D perhaps matches TRBD2 (6 bases). Germline loops: CDR1 SGHVS, CDR2 FNYEAQ. The CDR3 covers 15 residues. V lost 5 bases and J 0 bases, leaving 12 bases between the germline ends.